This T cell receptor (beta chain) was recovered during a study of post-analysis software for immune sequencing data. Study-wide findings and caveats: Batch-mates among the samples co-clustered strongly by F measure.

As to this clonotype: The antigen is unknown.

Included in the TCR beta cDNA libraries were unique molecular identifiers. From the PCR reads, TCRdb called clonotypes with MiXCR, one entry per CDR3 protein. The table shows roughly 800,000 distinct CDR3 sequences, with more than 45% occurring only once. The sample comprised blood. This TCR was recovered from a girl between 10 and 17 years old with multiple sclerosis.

CDR3 in amino acids: CSALYEDYGYTF. In nucleotides, the CDR3 is TGCAGTGCCCTTTACGAGGACTATGGCTACACCTTC. The J gene is TRBJ1-2, the V gene TRBV20-1; D gene uncertain. Per the germline V gene, CDR1 is DFQATT and CDR2 is SNEGSKA (reference sequence). Trimming took off 6 bases at V and 3 bases at J, with 11 bases between the two ends. This CDR3 region has 12 residues.